Shown below are 13 T cell receptor beta chains from a single sample sequenced in a study of T cell repertoires in cytomegalovirus infection. TCRdb passed the reads through MiXCR, listing each CDR3 protein once. This table has approximately 400,000 distinct CDR3 sequences, approximately 33% appearing once. Sequencing was performed on PBMCs. These receptors all stem from a human donor in good health (CMV status not recorded). Some clones in this sample may be carry-over from other donors' samples.

The chain has TRBV20-1 and TRBJ2-5; either TRBD1 or TRBD2 may supply D (5 bases each). Per the germline V gene, CDR1 is DFQATT and CDR2 is SNEGSKA (reference sequence). The CDR3 is 13 amino acids. The V and J ends lost 3 bases and 4 bases respectively, with 12 bases between them. Written as DNA, the CDR3 is TGCAGTGCTAGCCCCGCAGGGAGAGAGACCCAGTACTTC. Protein: CSASPAGRETQYF.

The gene calls are TRBV5-1 and TRBJ2-1; the match to TRBD1 covers 9 bases. This CDR3 is 15 amino acids long. Germline CDR1 SGHRS, CDR2 YFSETQ. Trimming cost V 3 bases and J 7 bases; bases outside gene matches: 8. Written as DNA, the CDR3 is TGCGCCAGCAGCTCCGGACAGGGGAATGGTAATGAGCAGTTCTTC. Its protein product is CASSSGQGNGNEQFF. Full variable domain (outside the CDR3, taken from reference TRBV5-1 and TRBJ2-1): KAGVTQTPRYLIKTRGQQVTLSCSPISGHRSVSWYQQTPGQGLQFLFEYFSETQRNKGNFPGRFSGRQFSNSRSEMNVSTLELGDSALYLCASSSGQGNGNEQFFGPGTRLTVL.

In this sample, this clonotype turned up a few times. The chain uses TRBV28 and TRBJ2-7; unclear D gene. The CDR3 is 16 amino acids. V shed 1 base and J shed 0 bases, with 13 bases lying between them. Germline loops: CDR1 MDHEN, CDR2 SYDVKM. DNA for the CDR3: TGTGCCAGCAGTTTATCTCTCCAGACACTCTCCTACGAGCAGTACTTC. It specifies CASSLSLQTLSYEQYF.

The J gene is TRBJ1-4, the V gene TRBV5-4; D not certain. Trimming left V 0 bases short and J 3 bases short, with 9 bases between. Germline CDR1 reads SGHNT; CDR2 reads YYREEE (reference sequence). The CDR3 is 15 residues long. CDR3 bases: TGTGCCAGCAGCTTGGGAGGGCTCCCTAATGAAAAACTGTTTTTT. Its protein product is CASSLGGLPNEKLFF.

At least ten counts were recorded for this clonotype. The CDR3 is CASSLLVGVGKSSYNSPLHF. The CDR3 DNA reads as TGTGCCAGCAGCTTACTTGTAGGGGTAGGGAAGAGCTCCTATAATTCACCCCTCCACTTT. This rearrangement joins TRBV7-6 to TRBJ1-6, with a possible D match to TRBD1 (5 bases). The CDR3 totals 20 residues. The germline CDR1 and CDR2 sequences are SGHVS and FNYEAQ. Trimming removed 2 bases at V and 0 bases at J, with 20 bases between.

This clonotype was counted ten times or more. The CDR3 loop reads CASSGLTGDYGYTF. In nucleotides, the CDR3 is TGTGCCAGCAGCGGGTTGACAGGGGACTATGGCTACACCTTC. The genes are TRBV7-2 and TRBJ1-2; TRBD1 agrees at 8 bases. Germline CDR1 reads SGHTA; CDR2 reads FQGNSA. This CDR3 is built from 14 residues. The trim removed 5 bases at V and 3 bases at J, leaving 5 bases unmatched. Drawing the rest from reference TRBV7-2 and TRBJ1-2, the complete variable domain is GAGVSQSPSNKVTEKGKDVELRCDPISGHTALYWYRQSLGQGLEFLIYFQGNSAPDKSGLPSDRFSAERTGGSVSTLTIQRTQQEDSAVYLCASSGLTGDYGYTFGSGTRLTVV.

In the case of this clonotype: A read error may be the cause here, since a much bigger clone is one base away. The chain recombines TRBV7-6 with TRBJ2-2; TRBD2 is a possible D gene (7 bases). The CDR3 length is 21 residues. From germline, CDR1 is SGHVS and CDR2 FNYEAQ. CDR3 protein: CASSPNPGGRGAEANTGEMFF. The CDR3 coding sequence is TGTGCCAGCAGCCCAAACCCGGGAGGCAGGGGCGCCGAAGCGAACACCGGGGAGATGTTTTTT.

This clonotype has a handful of counts. One base away lies a much larger clone, so this may be a sequencing read error. The chain joins TRBV5-6 to TRBJ2-3; the D is unclear. This CDR3 is built from 13 residues. Germline-derived CDR1 and CDR2 are SGHDT and YYEEEE. V lost 1 base to trimming and J lost 1 base, with 4 bases between them. The CDR3 is CASSLKRTDTQYF. CDR3 nucleotides: TGTGCCAGCAGCTTGAAACGCACAGATACGCAGTATTTT.

This clonotype was counted between two and nine times. The J gene is TRBJ2-3, the V gene TRBV7-2, with D possibly TRBD2 on 5 matching bases. Germline V gene data show CDR1 as SGHTA and CDR2 as FQGNSA. Deletions cut 2 bases from V and 5 bases from J, with 8 bases between. The CDR3 has 13 amino acids. CDR3 in DNA: TGTGCCAGCAGCTTAAACCGGGAAGATACGCAGTATTTT. The encoded protein is CASSLNREDTQYF.

This clonotype was seen ten or more times. The chain's CDR3 is CASSLGTTNYGYTF. CDR3 DNA: TGTGCCAGCAGCTTAGGGACAACTAACTATGGCTACACCTTC. The chain is built from TRBV7-2 and TRBJ1-2; D may be TRBD1 (5 bases). The CDR3 consists of 14 residues. Germline V gives CDR1 SGHTA, CDR2 FQGNSA. Trimming took off 1 base at V and 0 bases at J, with 6 bases between the two ends.

This clonotype was seen repeatedly, ten times or more. V gene TRBV11-2 combines with J gene TRBJ1-3; D gene ambiguous. Germline CDR1 SGHAT, CDR2 FQNNGV. This CDR3 is 16 amino acids long. Trimming left V 4 bases short and J 0 bases short, with 13 bases between. The CDR3: CASSSSFLGSGNTIYF. The CDR3, as DNA: TGTGCCAGCAGCTCATCTTTCTTAGGCTCTGGAAACACCATATATTTT.

The J gene is TRBJ1-5, the V gene TRBV4-2, with D unclear. CDR1 is LGHNA, CDR2 YNFKEQ, per germline. The ends were cut back, 0 bases at V and 6 bases at J, with 18 bases in the middle. This CDR3 region has 17 residues. CDR3 DNA sequence: TGTGCCAGCAGCCAAGAACTTCCGAAGCAGTGGGGTCAGCCCCAGCATTTT. Translating it yields CASSQELPKQWGQPQHF.

A note on this clonotype: This may arise from a read error, as a much more abundant clone is one base away. The rearrangement links TRBV4-1 to TRBJ2-7; possibly TRBD1 for D (6 bases). This CDR3 has 15 residues. The V end was cut by 1 base, the J end by 0 bases, with 10 bases between. Germline V lookup: CDR1 MGHRA, CDR2 YSYEKL. The DNA of the CDR3 is TGCGCCAGCAGCCAAGTGAGGACAGACTCCTACGAGCAGTACTTC. Amino acids: CASSQVRTDSYEQYF.